Below, 25 T cell receptor beta chains from the same sample are listed, as sequenced in a study of T cell responses to AZD1222 COVID-19 vaccine. Assay: immunoSEQ multiplex PCR; the TCRdb copy retains only in-frame clones and omits some. The sample carries about 110,000 clones, around 87% recorded once. The sample was peripheral blood, taken 28 days after the second AZD1222 dose. The receptors were gathered from an adult who received the AZD1222 COVID-19 vaccine.

V is TRBV3-1 (or the pseudogene TRBV3-2) and J is TRBJ1-6, with D unresolved. The CDR3 runs to 15 residues. CDR1 and CDR2 (germline): LGHDT, YNNKEL (reference sequence). V lost 0 bases and J 8 bases, leaving 11 bases between the germline ends. The CDR3 spells CASSQDRAYYSPLHF. CDR3 bases: TGTGCCAGCAGCCAAGATAGGGCCTACTATTCACCCCTCCACTTT.

This chain connects TRBV9 to TRBJ2-5; D gene unclear. The CDR3 totals 13 residues. CDR1 is SGDLS and CDR2 is YYNGEE in the germline V gene. The V and J ends lost 0 bases and 4 bases respectively, with 7 bases between them. The CDR3 protein is CASSVGAGETQYF. DNA for the CDR3: TGTGCCAGCAGCGTAGGCGCAGGAGAGACCCAGTACTTC.

This clone has a single count. This sequence joins TRBV7-4 and TRBJ1-4; D is undetermined. V shed 5 bases and J shed 8 bases, with 18 bases lying between them. Germline values: CDR1 SGHVT, CDR2 SQSDAQ. This CDR3 has 15 amino acids. The CDR3 sequence is CASSLGPTINEKLFF. CDR3 in DNA: TGTGCCAGCAGCCTCGGCCCTACAATTAACGAAAAACTGTTTTTT.

The chain uses TRBV9 and TRBJ1-4, with 7 bases aligning to TRBD1. The CDR3 is 16 amino acids. Germline V gene lookup returns CDR1 SGDLS and CDR2 YYNGEE. V gave up 1 base and J gave up 5 bases; unmatched junction bases: 8. CDR3 in DNA: TGTGCCAGCAGCGTAACCTCCGGGACAGAAAATGAAAAACTGTTTTTT. This encodes CASSVTSGTENEKLFF.

This clone came up a few times. The chain carries TRBV5-5 and TRBJ2-2; D perhaps matches TRBD1 (6 bases). CDR3 length: 16 amino acids. Deletions cut 3 bases from V and 2 bases from J, with 14 bases between. CDR1 and CDR2 (germline): SGHKS, YYEKEE (reference sequence). In DNA form, the CDR3 reads TGTGCCAGCAGCTGGGCGGCAGGGGCCAACACCGGGGAGCTGTTTTTT. Translation gives CASSWAAGANTGELFF.

The genes are TRBV9 and TRBJ1-2, with D possibly TRBD1 on 6 matching bases. The CDR3 runs 13 residues. Trimming removed 6 bases from V and 7 bases from J, with 16 bases in between. Per germline, CDR1 SGDLS and CDR2 YYNGEE. DNA of the CDR3: TGTGCCAGCAACAAGGGGGGGGCGGCTGGCTACACCTTC. Protein product: CASNKGGAAGYTF.

The V gene is TRBV19, the J gene TRBJ1-1; TRBD1 is a possible D gene (6 bases). Germline CDR1 and CDR2: LNHDA and SQIVND (reference sequence). Trimming left V 4 bases short and J 4 bases short, with 13 bases between. The CDR3 length is 14 residues. This CDR3 reads CASSTSGVGTEAFF. The DNA for the CDR3 is TGTGCCAGTAGTACCTCAGGGGTTGGCACTGAAGCTTTCTTT. Variable domain in full (rest from reference TRBV19 and TRBJ1-1): DGGITQSPKYLFRKEGQNVTLSCEQNLNHDAMYWYRQDPGQGLRLIYYSQIVNDFQKGDIAEGYSVSREKKESFPLTVTSAQKNPTAFYLCASSTSGVGTEAFFGQGTRLTVV.

This clone was recorded only once. The rearrangement links TRBV7-2 to TRBJ1-1; the D is unclear. The CDR3 runs 16 residues. The germline CDR1 and CDR2 sequences are SGHTA and FQGNSA. Trimming left V 2 bases short and J 9 bases short, with 22 bases between. As DNA, the CDR3 is TGTGCCAGCAGCTTATTCTGGAACCTTACGAGTGGGAAAGCTTTCTTT. Amino acid sequence: CASSLFWNLTSGKAFF.

The rearrangement links TRBV7-2 to TRBJ1-1; D remains unclear. V gave up 1 base and J gave up 0 bases, with 6 bases separating them. The germline CDR1 and CDR2 sequences are SGHTA and FQGNSA. The CDR3 totals 14 residues. The CDR3 reads CASSLGGVNTEAFF. The CDR3 region has the DNA TGTGCCAGCAGCTTAGGCGGAGTGAACACTGAAGCTTTCTTT.

The chain employs TRBV19 and TRBJ1-2; a possible D gene is TRBD1 (6 bases). V was clipped by 6 bases and J by 4 bases, with 9 bases between them. The length of the CDR3 is 12 residues. Germline V gene lookup returns CDR1 LNHDA and CDR2 SQIVND (reference sequence). This CDR3 reads CASRDRPYGYTF. CDR3 DNA: TGTGCCAGTAGGGACAGACCCTATGGCTACACCTTC.

The chain is built from TRBV24-1 and TRBJ2-7; TRBD2 might be the D (6 bases). Germline values: CDR1 KGHDR, CDR2 SFDVKD. This CDR3 is 16 amino acids long. V was trimmed by 0 bases and J by 0 bases, leaving 11 bases between them. The CDR3, as DNA: TGTGCCACCAGTGATTTGTGGGGGGACTGCTCCTACGAGCAGTACTTC. This codes for CATSDLWGDCSYEQYF.

The CDR3 DNA reads as TGTGCCAGCTCACCATGGGATTCGGGGACAGGGGGCTTCGCGTACGAGCAGTACTTC. Protein product: CASSPWDSGTGGFAYEQYF. This chain uses TRBV18 with TRBJ2-7, with TRBD1 identical over 12 bases. The CDR3 is 19 residues long. Trimming cost V 2 bases and J 4 bases; bases outside gene matches: 15. CDR1 KGHSH and CDR2 LQKENI come from the germline V gene.

The V and J genes are TRBV30 and TRBJ1-1, with D possibly matching TRBD1 (5 bases). Germline loops: CDR1 GTSNPN, CDR2 SVGIG (reference sequence). This CDR3 has 12 amino acids. The V and J ends lost 3 bases and 6 bases respectively, with 11 bases between them. CDR3 nucleotide sequence: TGTGCCTGGAGCCTCGGGGGGGCTGAAGCTTTCTTT. It is translated as CAWSLGGAEAFF.

The chain carries TRBV9 and TRBJ2-2; D is possibly TRBD1 (6 bases). The CDR3 has 17 residues. Deletions cut 4 bases from V and 0 bases from J, with 16 bases between. Germline CDR1 is SGDLS and CDR2 is YYNGEE. The CDR3 DNA sequence: TGTGCCAGCAGCAAGAGGTCGGACAGCGCGAACACCGGGGAGCTGTTTTTT. This gives the protein CASSKRSDSANTGELFF.

This clone was counted between two and nine times. This sequence joins TRBV18 and TRBJ2-5, with TRBD2 matching over 10 bases. CDR3 size: 19 residues. Germline V lookup: CDR1 KGHSH, CDR2 LQKENI. With 3 bases clipped from V and 9 bases from J, the junction kept 22 bases outside the gene matches. The CDR3 protein is CASSPKTSGKGASKRPQYF. In DNA, the CDR3 is TGTGCCAGCTCACCCAAAACTAGCGGGAAGGGGGCAAGCAAGAGACCCCAGTACTTC.

This rearrangement joins TRBV7-9 to TRBJ1-1, with 7 bases lining up with TRBD1. The CDR3 is made up of 14 amino acids. Per the germline V gene, CDR1 is SEHNR and CDR2 is FQNEAQ (reference sequence). J gave up 4 bases and V 6 bases, and 8 bases lay outside the gene matches. The CDR3 region is CASRPDRVGTEAFF. The CDR3, as DNA: TGTGCCAGCAGACCAGACAGGGTAGGCACTGAAGCTTTCTTT.

This sequence joins TRBV14 and TRBJ2-3; 7 bases align to TRBD2. Germline V lookup: CDR1 SGHDN, CDR2 FVKESK. Trimming cost V 5 bases and J 1 base; bases outside gene matches: 9. The CDR3 extends over 16 amino acids. The CDR3 loop reads CASSGREAFGTDTQYF. DNA of the CDR3: TGTGCCAGCAGCGGCCGGGAGGCCTTTGGCACAGATACGCAGTATTTT.

The chain couples TRBV4-3 to TRBJ2-7; TRBD2 might be the D (6 bases). V shed 0 bases and J shed 2 bases, with 17 bases lying between them. The CDR3 contains 17 residues. CDR1 and CDR2 from the germline V gene are LGHNA and YSLEER. The CDR3 loop is CASSQDHRRDFTYEQYF. In nucleotides, the CDR3 is TGCGCCAGCAGCCAAGATCATCGCCGGGACTTTACCTACGAGCAGTACTTC.

J is TRBJ2-7 and V is TRBV6-1; D call uncertain. Germline values: CDR1 MNHNS, CDR2 SASEGT. This CDR3 is 15 amino acids long. Deletions cut 1 base from V and 0 bases from J, with 10 bases between. CDR3 sequence (DNA): TGTGCCAGCAGTGAAGGGTGGGGTCTCTCCTACGAGCAGTACTTC. As protein: CASSEGWGLSYEQYF.

The chain links TRBV7-7 to TRBJ1-5; no reliable D call. V was clipped by 7 bases and J by 7 bases, with 14 bases between them. This CDR3 has 13 amino acids. Germline CDR1 SSHAT, CDR2 FNYEAQ (reference sequence). In DNA form, the CDR3 reads TGTGCCAGCACCCCCGGGGTCCGGCAGCCCCAGCATTTT. Translated: CASTPGVRQPQHF.

The V and J genes are TRBV29-1 and TRBJ1-2, with a weak D call TRBD1 (6 bases). The V end was cut by 3 bases, the J end by 9 bases, with 29 bases between. From germline, CDR1 is SQVTM and CDR2 ANQGSEA. The CDR3 has 17 amino acids. The chain's CDR3 is CSVEERIPGHTGGSYTF. The DNA of the CDR3 is TGCAGCGTTGAGGAACGGATTCCGGGACATACAGGAGGGAGCTACACCTTC.

V and J are TRBV3-1 (or the pseudogene TRBV3-2) and TRBJ2-1; 14 positions agree with TRBD2. CDR3 length: 17 residues. Germline V gives CDR1 LGHDT, CDR2 YNNKEL (reference sequence). Trimming removed 3 bases from V and 4 bases from J; junction bases left unmatched: 5. For the CDR3, the DNA is TGTGCCAGCAGCCAGAGACTAGCGGGGGGGCCTTACAATGAGCAGTTCTTC. It is translated as CASSQRLAGGPYNEQFF.

The chain joins TRBV3-1 (or the pseudogene TRBV3-2) to TRBJ1-3, with D possibly matching TRBD1 (5 bases). The CDR3 spans 16 residues. V was cut by 4 bases and J by 0 bases, with 13 bases left in between. Germline CDR1 LGHDT, CDR2 YNNKEL (reference sequence). The CDR3 region is CASSRNQGTSGNTIYF. The CDR3 DNA is TGTGCCAGCAGCCGAAATCAGGGAACCTCTGGAAACACCATATATTTT.

The V gene is TRBV4-1, the J gene TRBJ2-2; 7 bases fit TRBD2. This CDR3 is built from 15 residues. After removal of 2 bases from V and 3 bases from J, the junction contained 3 bases not matched to a gene. CDR1 is MGHRA, CDR2 YSYEKL, per germline. The CDR3 reads CASSQPTSDTGELFF. The CDR3 DNA is TGCGCCAGCAGCCAACCTACTAGCGACACCGGGGAGCTGTTTTTT.

The J gene is TRBJ1-1, the V gene TRBV7-3, with D perhaps TRBD1 (5 bases). V was shortened by 2 bases and J by 6 bases, with 16 bases between the two germline ends. CDR1 is SGHTA, CDR2 FQGTGA, per germline. The CDR3 runs 15 residues. CDR3 in amino acids: CASSLGGPGLAEAFF. The CDR3 DNA reads TGTGCCAGCAGCTTAGGGGGTCCGGGCCTCGCTGAAGCTTTCTTT.